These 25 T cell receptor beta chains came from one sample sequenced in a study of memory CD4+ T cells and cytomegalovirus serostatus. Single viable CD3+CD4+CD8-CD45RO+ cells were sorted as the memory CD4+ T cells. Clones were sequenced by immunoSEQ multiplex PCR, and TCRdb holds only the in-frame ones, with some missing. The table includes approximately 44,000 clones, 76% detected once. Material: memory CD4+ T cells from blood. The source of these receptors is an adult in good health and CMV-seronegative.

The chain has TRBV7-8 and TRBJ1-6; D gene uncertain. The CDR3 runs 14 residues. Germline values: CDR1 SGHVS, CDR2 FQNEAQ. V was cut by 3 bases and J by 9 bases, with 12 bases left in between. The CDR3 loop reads CASSFKAGGSPLHF. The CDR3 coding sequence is TGTGCCAGCAGCTTCAAGGCGGGAGGTTCACCCCTCCACTTT.

The CDR3 coding sequence is TGTGCCAGCAGCTTTCCCACAGGAGGAAAACTGTTTTTT. It translates to CASSFPTGGKLFF. The chain links TRBV5-4 to TRBJ1-4, with D perhaps matching TRBD1 (5 bases). This CDR3 has 13 residues. V was cut by 2 bases and J by 10 bases, with 12 bases left in between. Per germline, CDR1 SGHNT and CDR2 YYREEE (reference sequence).

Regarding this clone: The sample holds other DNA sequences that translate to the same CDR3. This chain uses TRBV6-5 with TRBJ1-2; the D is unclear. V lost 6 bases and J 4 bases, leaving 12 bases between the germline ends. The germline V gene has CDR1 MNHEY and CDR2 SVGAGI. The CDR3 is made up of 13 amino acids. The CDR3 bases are TGTGCCAGCAGCCCTCTAGACACCTATGGCTACACCTTC. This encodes CASSPLDTYGYTF.

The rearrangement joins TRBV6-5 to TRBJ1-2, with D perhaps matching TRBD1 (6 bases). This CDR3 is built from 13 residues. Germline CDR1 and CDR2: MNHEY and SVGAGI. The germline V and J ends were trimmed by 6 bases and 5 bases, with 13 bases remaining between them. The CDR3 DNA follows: TGTGCCAGCAGACCCACAGGGTTGTATGGCTACACCTTC. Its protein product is CASRPTGLYGYTF.

Written as DNA, the CDR3 is TGTGCCAGCAGTCCCGACAGGAACTATGGCTACACCTTC. This codes for CASSPDRNYGYTF. J is TRBJ1-2 and V is TRBV7-3; weak D call: TRBD1 (6 bases). The CDR3 is 13 amino acids. V dropped 6 bases and J dropped 2 bases, with 10 bases sitting between them. Looked up from germline, CDR1 is SGHTA and CDR2 is FQGTGA.

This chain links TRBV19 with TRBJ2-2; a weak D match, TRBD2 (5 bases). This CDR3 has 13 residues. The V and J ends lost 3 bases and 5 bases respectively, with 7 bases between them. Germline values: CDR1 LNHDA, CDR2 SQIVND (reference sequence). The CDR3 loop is CASSITRTGELFF. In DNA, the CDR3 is TGTGCCAGTAGTATTACTAGGACCGGGGAGCTGTTTTTT. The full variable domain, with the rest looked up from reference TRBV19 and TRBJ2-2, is DGGITQSPKYLFRKEGQNVTLSCEQNLNHDAMYWYRQDPGQGLRLIYYSQIVNDFQKGDIAEGYSVSREKKESFPLTVTSAQKNPTAFYLCASSITRTGELFFGEGSRLTVL.

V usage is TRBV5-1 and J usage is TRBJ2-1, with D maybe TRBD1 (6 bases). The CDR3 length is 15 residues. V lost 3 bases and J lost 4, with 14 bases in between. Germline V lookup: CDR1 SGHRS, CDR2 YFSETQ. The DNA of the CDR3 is TGCGCCAGCAGCTCCGACGGGACAAATTACAATGAGCAGTTCTTC. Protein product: CASSSDGTNYNEQFF.

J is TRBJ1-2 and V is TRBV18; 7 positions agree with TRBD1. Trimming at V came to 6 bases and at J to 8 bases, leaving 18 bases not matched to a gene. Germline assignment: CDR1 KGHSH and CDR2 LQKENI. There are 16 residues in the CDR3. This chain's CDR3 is CASSLRTGPVVGGYTF. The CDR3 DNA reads TGTGCCAGCTCTCTCCGGACAGGCCCCGTTGTGGGGGGCTACACCTTC.

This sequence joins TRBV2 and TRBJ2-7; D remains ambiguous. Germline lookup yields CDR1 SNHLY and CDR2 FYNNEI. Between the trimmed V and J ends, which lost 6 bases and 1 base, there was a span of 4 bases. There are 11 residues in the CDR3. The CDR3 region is CASRNSYEQYF. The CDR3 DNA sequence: TGTGCCAGCAGGAATTCCTACGAGCAGTACTTC.

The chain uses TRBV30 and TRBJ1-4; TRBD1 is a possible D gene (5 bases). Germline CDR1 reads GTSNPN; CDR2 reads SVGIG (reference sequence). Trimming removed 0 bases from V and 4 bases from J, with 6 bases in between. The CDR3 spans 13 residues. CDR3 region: CAWSVQVNEKLFF. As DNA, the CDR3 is TGTGCCTGGAGTGTACAGGTTAATGAAAAACTGTTTTTT.

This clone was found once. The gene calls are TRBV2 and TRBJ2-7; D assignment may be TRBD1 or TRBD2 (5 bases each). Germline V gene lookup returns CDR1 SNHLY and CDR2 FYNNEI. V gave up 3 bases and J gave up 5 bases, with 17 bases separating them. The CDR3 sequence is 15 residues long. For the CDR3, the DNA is TGTGCCAGCAGTGACGCAGGGAGTTTGTGGGACGAGCAGTACTTC. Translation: CASSDAGSLWDEQYF.

In DNA form, the CDR3 reads TGCGCCAGCAGCTTGGAAGGGGTTCCCTCGTTTGAAGCTTTCTTT. Translated, it gives CASSLEGVPSFEAFF. The genes are TRBV5-1 and TRBJ1-1; weak D call: TRBD1 (5 bases). The CDR3 sequence is 15 residues long. Looked up from germline, CDR1 is SGHRS and CDR2 is YFSETQ. V was cut by 0 bases and J by 7 bases, with 16 bases left in between.

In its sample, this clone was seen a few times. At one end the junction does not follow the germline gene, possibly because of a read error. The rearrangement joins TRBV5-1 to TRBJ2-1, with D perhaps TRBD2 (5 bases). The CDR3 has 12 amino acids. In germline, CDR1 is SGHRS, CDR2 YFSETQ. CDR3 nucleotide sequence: TGCGCCAGCAGCCCCCCCTCGGACTCGGAGGTCTTC. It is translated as CASSPPSDSEVF.

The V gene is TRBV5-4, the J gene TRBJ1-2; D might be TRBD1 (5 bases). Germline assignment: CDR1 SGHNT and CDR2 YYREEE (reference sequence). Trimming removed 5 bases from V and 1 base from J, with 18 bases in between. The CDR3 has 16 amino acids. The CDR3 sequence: CASRPGGRDVNYGYTF. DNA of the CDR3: TGTGCCAGCAGACCCGGGGGGAGGGACGTTAACTATGGCTACACCTTC.

In DNA, the CDR3 is TGTGCCAGCAGAACCCTAGCGGGGGGACATTCTACCCAGTACTTC. The encoded protein is CASRTLAGGHSTQYF. V is TRBV6-6 and J is TRBJ2-5; TRBD2 agrees at 11 bases. Germline V gene lookup returns CDR1 MNHNY and CDR2 SVGAGI (reference sequence). Losses at the gene ends were 6 bases for V and 8 bases for J; bases not matched to a gene: 11. The CDR3 spans 15 residues.

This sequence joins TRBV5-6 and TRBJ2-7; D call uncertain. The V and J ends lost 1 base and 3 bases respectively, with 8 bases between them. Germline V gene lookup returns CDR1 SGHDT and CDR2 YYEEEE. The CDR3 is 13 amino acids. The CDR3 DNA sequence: TGTGCCAGCAGCTTGATAACGGTCTACGAGCAGTACTTC. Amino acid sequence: CASSLITVYEQYF.

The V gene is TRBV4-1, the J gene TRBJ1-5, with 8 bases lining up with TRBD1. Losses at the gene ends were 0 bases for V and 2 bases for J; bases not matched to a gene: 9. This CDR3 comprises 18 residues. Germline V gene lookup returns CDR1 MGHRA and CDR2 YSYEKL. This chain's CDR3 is CASSQDGYRGDGNQPQHF. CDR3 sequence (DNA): TGCGCCAGCAGCCAAGACGGTTACAGGGGGGACGGCAATCAGCCCCAGCATTTT.

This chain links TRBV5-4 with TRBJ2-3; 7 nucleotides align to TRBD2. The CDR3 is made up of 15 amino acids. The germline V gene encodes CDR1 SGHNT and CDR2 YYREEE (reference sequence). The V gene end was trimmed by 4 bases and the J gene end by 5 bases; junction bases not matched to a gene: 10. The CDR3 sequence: CASSPRGEGKDTQYF. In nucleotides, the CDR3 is TGTGCCAGCAGCCCCCGGGGGGAGGGCAAAGATACGCAGTATTTT.

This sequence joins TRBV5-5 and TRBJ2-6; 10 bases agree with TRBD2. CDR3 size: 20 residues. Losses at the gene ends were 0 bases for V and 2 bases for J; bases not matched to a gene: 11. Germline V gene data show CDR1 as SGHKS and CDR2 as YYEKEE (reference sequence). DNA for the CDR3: TGTGCCAGCAGCTTGGCCGGTCTAGCGGGGGCCCGAGCTGGGGCCAACGTCCTGACTTTC. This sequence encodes CASSLAGLAGARAGANVLTF.

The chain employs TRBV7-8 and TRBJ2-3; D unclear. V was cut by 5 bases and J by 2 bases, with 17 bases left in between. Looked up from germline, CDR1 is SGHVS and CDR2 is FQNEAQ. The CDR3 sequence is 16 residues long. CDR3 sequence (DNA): TGTGCCAGCAGCGTTGGGTCCTCCCCCCCCACAGATACGCAGTATTTT. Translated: CASSVGSSPPTDTQYF.

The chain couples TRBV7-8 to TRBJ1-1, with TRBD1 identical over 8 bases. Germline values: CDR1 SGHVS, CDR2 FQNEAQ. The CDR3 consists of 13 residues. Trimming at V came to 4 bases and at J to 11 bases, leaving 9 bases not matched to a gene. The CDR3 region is CASSSGQGRSAFF. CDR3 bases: TGTGCCAGCAGCTCAGGACAGGGACGATCTGCTTTCTTT.

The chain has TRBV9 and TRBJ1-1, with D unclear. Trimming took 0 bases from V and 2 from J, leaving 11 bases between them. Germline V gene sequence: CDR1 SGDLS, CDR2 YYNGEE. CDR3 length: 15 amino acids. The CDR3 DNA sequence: TGTGCCAGCAGCGTAGATGCAGGCATCAACACTGAAGCTTTCTTT. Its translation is CASSVDAGINTEAFF.

The CDR3 DNA sequence: TGTGCCAGCGGCTTGTCGGGGACAGGGCAACTTTATAGCAATCAGCCCCAGCATTTT. Residues: CASGLSGTGQLYSNQPQHF. The chain is built from TRBV27 and TRBJ1-5; 9 bases are a match to TRBD1. There are 19 residues in the CDR3. Germline V lookup: CDR1 MNHEY, CDR2 SMNVEV (reference sequence). V gave up 8 bases and J gave up 0 bases; unmatched junction bases: 17.

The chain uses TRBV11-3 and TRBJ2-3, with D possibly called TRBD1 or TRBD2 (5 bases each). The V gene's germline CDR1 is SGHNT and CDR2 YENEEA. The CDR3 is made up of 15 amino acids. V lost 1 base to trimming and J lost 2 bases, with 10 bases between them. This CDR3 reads CASSLGGAPTDTQYF. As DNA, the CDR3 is TGTGCCAGCAGCTTAGGAGGGGCGCCCACAGATACGCAGTATTTT.

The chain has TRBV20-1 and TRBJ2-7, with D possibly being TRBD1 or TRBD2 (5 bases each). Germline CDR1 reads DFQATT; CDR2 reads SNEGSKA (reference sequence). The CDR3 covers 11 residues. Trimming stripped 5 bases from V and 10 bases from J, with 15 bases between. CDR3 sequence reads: CSAQTDYGQYF. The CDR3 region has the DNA TGCAGTGCTCAGACAGACTACGGACAGTACTTC.